These T cell receptor beta chains were read from a single sample in a study of beta chain features in type 1 diabetes. Some clones are missing from TCRdb's copy, which holds only in-frame ones; the method was immunoSEQ multiplex PCR. The data show some 370,000 clones, over 9% seen once. Sequenced: central memory CD4+ T cells from blood. These receptors all come from a man under 40 with type 1 diabetes. Each CDR3 is given with its conserved first and last residue. A D gene is named only where the DNA matches it firmly. The size entry is marked missing in some rows and otherwise reads once, few, many or a size class.

j_call | v_call | clone_size | d_call | cdr3_aa | cdr3_nt
TRBJ2-4 | TRBV2 | . | . | CASSEAGGIQYF | TGTGCCAGCAGTGAAGCCGGGGGCATTCAGTACTTC
TRBJ2-1 | TRBV18 | few | TRBD1 | CASSPRGQSSYNEQFF | TGTGCCAGCTCACCTAGGGGGCAGAGCTCCTACAATGAGCAGTTCTTC
TRBJ2-3 | TRBV4-1 | few | . | CASAGTVTDTQYF | TGCGCCAGCGCCGGGACCGTCACAGATACGCAGTATTTT
TRBJ2-3 | TRBV11-1 | . | TRBD2 | CASSREGRGDTQYF | TGTGCCAGCAGCCGGGAGGGGCGGGGAGATACGCAGTATTTT
TRBJ1-1 | TRBV7-8 | . | . | CASSLGDRGGYTEAFF | TGTGCCAGCAGCTTAGGGGACCGGGGCGGATACACTGAAGCTTTCTTT
TRBJ2-1 | TRBV5-4 | . | TRBD2 | CASSPARHLAGEQFF | TGTGCCAGCAGCCCAGCGAGGCACCTAGCGGGAGAGCAGTTCTTC
TRBJ2-5 | TRBV10-3 | many | . | CAISTSGEETQYF | TGTGCCATCTCGACGTCCGGGGAAGAGACCCAGTACTTC
TRBJ2-7 | TRBV6-1 | . | . | CASDKGYEQYF | TGTGCCAGTGATAAGGGCTACGAGCAGTACTTC
TRBJ2-3 | TRBV25-1 | . | TRBD2 | CASSRLAGSSTDTQYF | TGTGCCAGCAGTCGACTAGCGGGTTCTAGCACAGATACGCAGTATTTT
TRBJ1-2 | TRBV6-5 | few | TRBD1 | CASSYSTGGASYGYTF | TGTGCCAGCAGTTACTCGACAGGGGGCGCGTCTTATGGCTACACCTTC
TRBJ2-3 | TRBV4-2 | few | TRBD2 | CASSQGSSGGYTDTQYF | TGTGCCAGCAGCCAAGGATCTAGCGGGGGTTACACAGATACGCAGTATTTT
TRBJ2-2 | TRBV18 | . | . | CASSLFDSANTGELFF | TGTGCCAGCTCACTATTCGACAGCGCGAACACCGGGGAGCTGTTTTTT
TRBJ2-5 | TRBV2 | many | . | CASRTGPRETQYF | TGTGCCTCCCGGACGGGACCCCGGGAGACCCAGTACTTC
TRBJ2-5 | TRBV11-2 | few | . | CASSPTMGGGETQYF | TGTGCCAGCAGCCCAACAATGGGAGGGGGAGAGACCCAGTACTTC
TRBJ2-7 | TRBV7-7 | few | . | CASSLAQGRSNEQYF | TGTGCTAGCAGCTTAGCCCAAGGGAGGTCGAACGAGCAGTACTTC
TRBJ2-3 | TRBV6-1 | . | . | CASSSKGPWGDTQYF | TGTGCCAGCAGTTCCAAGGGACCCTGGGGAGATACGCAGTATTTT
TRBJ1-2 | TRBV5-4 | many | TRBD1 | CASSSDREANYGYTF | TGTGCCAGCAGCTCCGACAGGGAAGCTAACTATGGCTACACCTTC
TRBJ2-7 | TRBV4-1 | . | TRBD2 | CASSQDRVSAGVQLKQYF | TGCGCCAGCAGCCAAGATAGGGTATCCGCGGGAGTTCAGTTAAAGCAGTACTTC
TRBJ1-1 | TRBV5-1 | . | TRBD1 | CASSLVGQDTEAFF | TGCGCCAGCAGCCTGGTGGGACAGGACACTGAAGCTTTCTTT
TRBJ1-4 | TRBV18 | . | . | CASSPQTGQTNEKLFF | TGTGCCAGCTCACCACAGACGGGCCAGACTAATGAAAAACTGTTTTTT
TRBJ1-5 | TRBV27 | . | . | CASSFKAYQPQHF | TGTGCCAGCAGTTTCAAGGCTTATCAGCCCCAGCATTTT
TRBJ2-5 | TRBV27 | . | TRBD1 | CASSPPPWTGGKETQYF | TGTGCCAGCAGTCCACCACCTTGGACAGGGGGTAAAGAGACCCAGTACTTC
TRBJ2-7 | TRBV19 | few | TRBD2 | CASKLSGRLYEQYF | TGTGCCAGTAAGCTTAGCGGGAGACTATACGAGCAGTACTTC
TRBJ1-5 | TRBV19 | . | . | CASRGQGQSNQPQHF | TGTGCCAGTAGAGGGCAGGGCCAAAGCAATCAGCCCCAGCATTTT
TRBJ2-7 | TRBV18 | . | . | CASSPQGVHSYEQYF | TGTGCCAGCTCACCTCAAGGTGTACACTCCTACGAGCAGTACTTC
TRBJ2-1 | TRBV6-4 | many | . | CASSEMMSKDNEQFF | TGTGCCAGCAGTGAAATGATGTCTAAGGACAATGAGCAGTTCTTC
TRBJ2-3 | TRBV5-1 | . | . | CASSLRDGSTDTQYF | TGCGCCAGCAGCTTGAGGGATGGGAGCACAGATACGCAGTATTTT
TRBJ2-5 | TRBV7-2 | few | . | CASSLTQPREETQYF | TGTGCCAGCAGCTTGACTCAACCTAGGGAGGAGACCCAGTACTTC
TRBJ1-5 | TRBV23-1 | few | . | CASSPFGGGNQPQHF | TGCGCCAGCAGCCCCTTCGGGGGAGGCAATCAGCCCCAGCATTTT
TRBJ2-7 | TRBV5-4 | few | TRBD1 | CASSPDRGPGSYEQYF | TGTGCCAGCAGCCCGGACAGGGGGCCAGGATCCTACGAGCAGTACTTC
TRBJ2-5 | TRBV5-6 | few | . | CASSLTVRAQETQYF | TGTGCCAGCAGCTTAACAGTTAGGGCCCAAGAGACCCAGTACTTC
TRBJ2-5 | TRBV2 | few | . | CASKDSPQVETQYF | TGTGCCAGCAAAGACAGTCCTCAAGTGGAGACCCAGTACTTC
TRBJ2-5 | TRBV6-5 | few | . | CASRRREQGGETQYF | TGTGCCAGCAGAAGGCGGGAGCAGGGGGGAGAGACCCAGTACTTC
TRBJ2-7 | TRBV27 | few | TRBD2 | CASSYGTSGPYEQYF | TGTGCCAGCAGCTACGGGACTAGCGGACCCTACGAGCAGTACTTC
TRBJ2-2 | TRBV11-2 | . | . | CASSFLFTGELFF | TGTGCCAGCAGCTTTCTGTTCACCGGGGAGCTGTTTTTT
TRBJ1-1 | TRBV30 | . | . | CAWVAEKAFF | TGTGCCTGGGTGGCAGAGAAAGCTTTCTTT
TRBJ1-4 | TRBV29-1 | . | . | CSVGGASEKLFF | TGCAGCGTTGGGGGGGCAAGTGAAAAACTGTTTTTT
TRBJ2-2 | TRBV2 | few | . | CASRKTANTGELFF | TGTGCCAGCCGGAAGACAGCGAACACCGGGGAGCTGTTTTTT
TRBJ2-5 | TRBV29-1 | . | . | CSVEGGYVRAFTSQETQYF | TGCAGCGTTGAAGGAGGGTACGTTCGGGCCTTTACTTCCCAAGAGACCCAGTACTTC
TRBJ1-1 | TRBV7-9 | . | TRBD1 | CASSSGTGDWWNTEAFF | TGTGCCAGCAGCTCCGGGACAGGGGATTGGTGGAACACTGAAGCTTTCTTT
TRBJ2-5 | TRBV4-3 | few | . | CASSSGQTQETQYF | TGCGCCAGCAGCTCCGGACAGACTCAAGAGACCCAGTACTTC
TRBJ2-1 | TRBV9 | . | . | CASSVERETEQFF | TGTGCCAGCAGCGTAGAACGCGAGACAGAGCAGTTCTTC
TRBJ1-3 | TRBV28 | . | . | CASTKGGVTSSGNTIYF | TGTGCCAGCACCAAGGGGGGGGTAACGAGCTCTGGAAACACCATATATTTT
TRBJ1-1 | TRBV9 | . | . | CASSVAGTATEVFF | TGTGCCAGCAGCGTAGCCGGTACGGCGACTGAAGTTTTCTTT
TRBJ2-5 | TRBV4-2 | . | . | CASSQNQGQETQYF | TGTGCCAGCAGCCAGAACCAGGGCCAAGAGACCCAGTACTTC
TRBJ2-1 | TRBV7-7 | . | . | CASSPGLNNEQFF | TGTGCTAGCAGCCCGGGACTGAACAATGAGCAGTTCTTC
TRBJ2-3 | TRBV6-5 | . | . | CASSYTLHTDTQYF | TGTGCCAGCAGTTACACCTTACACACAGATACGCAGTATTTT
TRBJ2-3 | TRBV9 | . | TRBD1 | CASSVTTGETDTQYF | TGTGCCAGCAGCGTAACCACAGGGGAGACAGATACGCAGTATTTT
TRBJ2-6 | TRBV19 | . | . | CASSVTGANVLTF | TGTGCCAGTAGTGTTACTGGGGCCAACGTCCTGACTTTC
TRBJ2-2 | TRBV7-8 | few | . | CASSLSTEHAANTGELFF | TGTGCCAGCAGCTTATCGACGGAACACGCGGCGAACACCGGGGAGCTGTTTTTT